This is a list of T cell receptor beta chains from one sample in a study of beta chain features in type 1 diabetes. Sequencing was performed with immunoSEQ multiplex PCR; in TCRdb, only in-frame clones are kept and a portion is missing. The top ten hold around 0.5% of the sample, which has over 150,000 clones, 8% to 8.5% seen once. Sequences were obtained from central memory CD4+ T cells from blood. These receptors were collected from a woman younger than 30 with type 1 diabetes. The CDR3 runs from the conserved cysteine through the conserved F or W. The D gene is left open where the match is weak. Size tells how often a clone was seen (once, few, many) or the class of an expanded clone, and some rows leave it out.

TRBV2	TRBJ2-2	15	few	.	CASSELGRGSGELFF	TGTGCCAGCAGTGAACTAGGGCGGGGATCCGGGGAGCTGTTTTTT
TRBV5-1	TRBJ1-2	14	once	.	CASSLVPSNYGYTF	TGCGCCAGCAGCTTGGTCCCGTCTAACTATGGCTACACCTTC
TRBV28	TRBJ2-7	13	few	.	CASTGTPSYEQYF	TGTGCCAGCACCGGGACTCCTTCCTACGAGCAGTACTTC
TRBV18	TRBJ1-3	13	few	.	CASSPNSGNTIYF	TGTGCCAGCTCACCCAACTCTGGAAACACCATATATTTT
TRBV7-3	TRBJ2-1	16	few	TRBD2	CASSLTPGLAVNEQFF	TGTGCCAGCAGCTTAACTCCGGGACTAGCGGTTAATGAGCAGTTCTTC
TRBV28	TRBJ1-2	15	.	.	CASSFPGGSNYGYTF	TGTGCCAGCAGTTTTCCCGGGGGGTCTAACTATGGCTACACCTTC
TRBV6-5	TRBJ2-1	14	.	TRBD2	CASSSGTTYNEQFF	TGTGCCAGCAGCAGCGGGACCACCTACAATGAGCAGTTCTTC
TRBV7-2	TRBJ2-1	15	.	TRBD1	CASRFSGGEDNEQFF	TGTGCCAGCAGATTTTCAGGGGGTGAGGACAATGAGCAGTTCTTC
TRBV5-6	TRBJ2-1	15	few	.	CASSLGREYYNEQFF	TGTGCCAGCAGCTTGGGCCGGGAATACTACAATGAGCAGTTCTTC
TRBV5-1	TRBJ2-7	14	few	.	CASSLASNSYEQYF	TGCGCCAGCAGCTTGGCGAGTAACTCCTACGAGCAGTACTTC
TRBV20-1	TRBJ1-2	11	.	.	CSAGRAYGYTF	TGCAGTGCCGGCAGGGCGTATGGCTACACCTTC
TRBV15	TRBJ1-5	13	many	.	CATSERGNQPQHF	TGTGCCACCAGCGAGAGGGGCAATCAGCCCCAGCATTTT
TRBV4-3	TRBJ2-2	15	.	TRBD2	CASSPIAGPRGELFF	TGCGCCAGCAGCCCGATAGCGGGCCCACGCGGGGAGCTGTTTTTT
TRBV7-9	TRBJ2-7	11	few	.	CASSPVYEQYF	TGTGCCAGCAGCCCGGTGTACGAGCAGTACTTC
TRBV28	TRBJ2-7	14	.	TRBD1	CASIKGDRGYEQYF	TGTGCCAGCATCAAGGGGGACAGGGGCTACGAGCAGTACTTC
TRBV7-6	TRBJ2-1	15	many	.	CASSLALARGNEQFF	TGTGCCAGCAGCCTGGCTCTAGCGAGGGGTAATGAGCAGTTCTTC
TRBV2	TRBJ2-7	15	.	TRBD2	CASSYEGLAGSEQYF	TGTGCCAGCAGTTACGAGGGACTAGCGGGATCCGAGCAGTACTTC
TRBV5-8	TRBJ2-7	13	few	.	CASSFGSNYEQYF	TGTGCCAGCAGTTTTGGCTCAAACTACGAGCAGTACTTC
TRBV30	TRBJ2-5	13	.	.	CAWSLAAKETQYF	TGTGCCTGGAGTTTAGCCGCTAAAGAGACCCAGTACTTC
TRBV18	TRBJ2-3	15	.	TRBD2	CASSPSTSGTDTQYF	TGTGCCAGCTCACCATCGACTAGCGGCACAGATACGCAGTATTTT
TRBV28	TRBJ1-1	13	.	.	CASAGQLNTEAFF	TGTGCCAGCGCTGGACAGCTGAACACTGAAGCTTTCTTT
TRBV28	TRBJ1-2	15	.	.	CASSSLQGVYYGYTF	TGTGCCAGCAGTTCGCTCCAGGGTGTCTACTATGGCTACACCTTC
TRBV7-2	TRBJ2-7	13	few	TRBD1	CASSEGQGNEQYF	TGTGCCAGCAGCGAGGGACAGGGTAACGAGCAGTACTTC
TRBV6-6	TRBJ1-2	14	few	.	CASFRVGSLWGYTF	TGTGCCAGCTTCCGCGTTGGTTCCCTCTGGGGCTACACCTTC
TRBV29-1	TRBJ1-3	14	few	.	CSVERSLSGNTIYF	TGCAGCGTTGAGCGGAGTCTCTCTGGAAACACCATATATTTT
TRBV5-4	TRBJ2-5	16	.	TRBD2	CASSFGLAGDQETQYF	TGTGCCAGCAGCTTCGGACTAGCGGGAGACCAAGAGACCCAGTACTTC
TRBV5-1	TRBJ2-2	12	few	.	CASSWGDGELFF	TGCGCCAGCAGCTGGGGGGACGGGGAGCTGTTTTTT
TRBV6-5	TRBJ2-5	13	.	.	CASTRGYQETQYF	TGTGCCAGCACGAGGGGGTACCAAGAGACCCAGTACTTC
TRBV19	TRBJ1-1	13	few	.	CASSPGKNTEAFF	TGTGCCAGTAGTCCGGGTAAGAACACTGAAGCTTTCTTT
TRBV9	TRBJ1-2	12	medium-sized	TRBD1	CASSVGQGGYTF	TGTGCCAGCAGCGTAGGACAGGGTGGCTACACCTTC
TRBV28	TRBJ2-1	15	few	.	CASSFYGGLDNEQFF	TGTGCCAGCAGTTTTTACGGCGGCTTGGACAATGAGCAGTTCTTC
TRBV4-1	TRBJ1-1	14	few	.	CASSQASGNTEAFF	TGCGCCAGCAGCCAAGCTAGCGGGAACACTGAAGCTTTCTTT
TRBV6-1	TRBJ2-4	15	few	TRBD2	CASSISSRGINIQYF	TGTGCCAGCAGTATATCCTCGCGGGGGATCAACATTCAGTACTTC
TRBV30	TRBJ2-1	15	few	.	CAWSVLVGTYNEQFF	TGTGCCTGGAGTGTACTGGTGGGCACCTACAATGAGCAGTTCTTC
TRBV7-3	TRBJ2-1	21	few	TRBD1	CASSLKLRGTGLAQDDNEQFF	TGTGCCAGCAGCTTAAAATTACGTGGGACAGGGTTGGCCCAGGACGACAATGAGCAGTTCTTC
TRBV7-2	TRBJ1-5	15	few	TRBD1	CASSSSQGGNQPQHF	TGTGCCAGCAGCTCCTCACAGGGGGGCAATCAGCCCCAGCATTTT
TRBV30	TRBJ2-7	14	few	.	CAWSSVSGYYEQYF	TGTGCCTGGAGTTCTGTTAGCGGTTACTACGAGCAGTACTTC
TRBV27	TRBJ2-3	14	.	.	CASSPYGGTDTQYF	TGTGCCAGCAGTCCATACGGGGGCACAGATACGCAGTATTTT